A selection of T cell receptor beta chains follows, all from one sample in a study of CD8 T cells in Susac syndrome. TCRdb fed the immunoSEQ multiplex PCR reads into MiXCR, producing one record per CDR3 protein. The data hold approximately 75,000 distinct CDR3 sequences, with 85% to 95% observed a single time. The sequencing input was CD8+ T cells from PBMCs. Source of these receptors: a human donor in good health. CDR3s include the opening cysteine and the closing phenylalanine or tryptophan. The order of the fields is J gene, clone size, CDR3 length, V gene, CDR3 protein. A clone size is listed for some rows: how often the clone was seen (once, few, many), or a class if it is expanded.

J: TRBJ2-5
size: -
length: 17
V: TRBV7-3
CDR3: CASSASGGPNREETQYF

J: TRBJ2-3
size: -
length: 17
V: TRBV3-1
CDR3: CASSQDLTSGSTDTQYF

J: TRBJ2-1
size: -
length: 13
V: TRBV28
CDR3: CASSYRGHNEQFF

J: TRBJ2-5
size: -
length: 13
V: TRBV14
CDR3: CASSQRGRETQYF

J: TRBJ2-1
size: -
length: 15
V: TRBV20-1
CDR3: CSARESDSQAYEQFF

J: TRBJ1-1
size: -
length: 17
V: TRBV12-3/TRBV12-4
CDR3: CASSPRRGPERNTEAFF

J: TRBJ2-1
size: -
length: 16
V: TRBV20-1
CDR3: CSAPPRGGFSYNEQFF

J: TRBJ2-1
size: -
length: 14
V: TRBV12-3/TRBV12-4
CDR3: CASSLVGGGHEQFF

J: TRBJ1-3
size: -
length: 13
V: TRBV28
CDR3: CASTSIAGNTIYF

J: TRBJ2-1
size: -
length: 19
V: TRBV10-3
CDR3: CAISESPGGPRSGWNEQFF

J: TRBJ2-5
size: -
length: 14
V: TRBV6-2/TRBV6-3
CDR3: CASSHTGLQETQYF

J: TRBJ1-1
size: few
length: 13
V: TRBV19
CDR3: CASSPGGNTEAFF

J: TRBJ2-3
size: -
length: 13
V: TRBV19
CDR3: CASNPGALNTQYF

J: TRBJ1-2
size: -
length: 15
V: TRBV4-1
CDR3: CASSQDPRLFYGYTF

J: TRBJ1-6
size: -
length: 15
V: TRBV7-9
CDR3: CASSDGATYNSPLHF

J: TRBJ2-5
size: -
length: 15
V: TRBV9
CDR3: CASSPHGGAGETQYF

J: TRBJ2-4
size: -
length: 16
V: TRBV5-1
CDR3: CASSWPSGGAKNIQYF

J: TRBJ1-5
size: -
length: 16
V: TRBV6-1
CDR3: CASSPSAGHSNQPQHF

J: TRBJ1-1
size: -
length: 13
V: TRBV15
CDR3: CATSTEMNTEAFF

J: TRBJ2-3
size: -
length: 13
V: TRBV30
CDR3: CAWSRTTTDTQYF

J: TRBJ2-1
size: once
length: 15
V: TRBV4-1
CDR3: CASSPGLVVYNEQFF

J: TRBJ2-1
size: once
length: 16
V: TRBV14
CDR3: CASSLQVTAPYNEQFF

J: TRBJ2-7
size: -
length: 14
V: TRBV19
CDR3: CATQPTSGAHEQYF

J: TRBJ2-5
size: -
length: 15
V: TRBV7-6
CDR3: CASSRTGVLQETQYF

J: TRBJ2-1
size: -
length: 13
V: TRBV12-3/TRBV12-4
CDR3: CASSLTSGGEQFF

J: TRBJ1-2
size: -
length: 11
V: TRBV4-1
CDR3: CASSQGHLYTF

J: TRBJ2-2
size: -
length: 14
V: TRBV28
CDR3: CASSPHVGGRGLFF

J: TRBJ1-2
size: -
length: 15
V: TRBV5-6
CDR3: CASSHPGGTVYGYTF

J: TRBJ2-7
size: -
length: 12
V: TRBV7-2
CDR3: CASIGQSDEQYF

J: TRBJ2-7
size: -
length: 15
V: TRBV9
CDR3: CASSAGQGPAYEQYF

J: TRBJ1-1
size: -
length: 13
V: TRBV30
CDR3: CAWTTGVGTEAFF

J: TRBJ1-4
size: -
length: 15
V: TRBV7-9
CDR3: CASSPSGQRNEKLFF

J: TRBJ1-2
size: once
length: 13
V: TRBV5-4
CDR3: CASSVTDTYGYTF

J: TRBJ2-2
size: -
length: 14
V: TRBV7-8
CDR3: CASSSQYSTGELFF

J: TRBJ1-2
size: -
length: 13
V: TRBV5-6
CDR3: CASSFGRDHGYTF

J: TRBJ1-1
size: -
length: 11
V: TRBV5-1
CDR3: CASLRGSEAFF

J: TRBJ2-3
size: -
length: 21
V: TRBV3-1
CDR3: CASSLPRDRDRPDFSTDTQYF

J: TRBJ2-7
size: -
length: 14
V: TRBV6-5
CDR3: CASRYTVSSYEQYF

J: TRBJ2-3
size: -
length: 14
V: TRBV7-9
CDR3: CASSPFGNTDTQYF

J: TRBJ2-6
size: -
length: 18
V: TRBV11-2
CDR3: CASSFWGLRSSGANVLTF

J: TRBJ2-1
size: -
length: 14
V: TRBV4-1
CDR3: CASSQDTTYNEQFF

J: TRBJ2-5
size: -
length: 15
V: TRBV5-1
CDR3: CASSLAARREETQYF

J: TRBJ1-1
size: once
length: 13
V: TRBV5-4
CDR3: CASSLGPGTEAFF

J: TRBJ1-1
size: -
length: 12
V: TRBV6-5
CDR3: CASSYGLEGAFF

J: TRBJ1-6
size: -
length: 12
V: TRBV12-3/TRBV12-4
CDR3: CASTRGGLSLHF

J: TRBJ1-1
size: -
length: 13
V: TRBV4-1
CDR3: CASSQEMDREAFF

J: TRBJ2-7
size: -
length: 13
V: TRBV5-1
CDR3: CASSPGLAREQYF

J: TRBJ2-7
size: few
length: 13
V: TRBV9
CDR3: CASSVGGSSEQYF

J: TRBJ2-3
size: -
length: 15
V: TRBV3-1
CDR3: CATSPGTSGADTQYF

J: TRBJ2-5
size: -
length: 13
V: TRBV2
CDR3: CASSTTGQETQYF

J: TRBJ2-7
size: -
length: 14
V: TRBV5-4
CDR3: CATHSGTGGNEQYF

J: TRBJ1-6
size: -
length: 14
V: TRBV2
CDR3: CASWDRGYNSPLHF

J: TRBJ2-7
size: -
length: 16
V: TRBV7-9
CDR3: CASSSYLGSVTYEQYF

J: TRBJ1-2
size: -
length: 14
V: TRBV15
CDR3: CATSRVSGRYGYTF

J: TRBJ1-5
size: -
length: 12
V: TRBV5-6
CDR3: CASSLTDQPQHF